This TCR beta chain was sequenced during a study of T-cell reconstitution after alpha-beta-depleted transplantation in children. Study outcomes and limitations: High day-60 TCRbeta diversity in some patients came from surviving recipient T cells and thymic progenitors. The origin of alpha-beta T cells about two months after transplant was reportedly several hundred expanded graft clones. The authors attributed T-cell counts and diversity one year after transplant mostly to newly produced T cells.

V was cut by 5 bases and J by 6 bases, with 13 bases left in between. The CDR3 consists of 14 residues. CDR1 SGHTA and CDR2 FQGNSA come from the germline V gene. Unique molecular identifiers featured in how the TCRbeta library was prepared. One entry per CDR3 protein, called by TCRdb with MiXCR from the PCR reads. Seen here are fewer than 400,000 distinct CDR3 sequences, around 25% observed once, and the top ten hold about a tenth. This clonotype was detected a few times. Its target is not known. This chain joins TRBV7-2 and TRBJ2-2; TRBD2 is a possible D gene (5 bases). Source: PBMCs, mostly from graft donor cells, taken 180 days after TCRalphabeta/CD19-depleted stem cell transplant. The TCR sequence derives from a male patient younger than 18 who had a stem cell transplant for acute lymphoblastic leukemia, so the T cells may come from the graft donor. The CDR3 nucleotides are TGTGCCAGCAGCGCGGACTTTGGGGCCGGGGAGCTGTTTTTT. Protein product: CASSADFGAGELFF.